Below, 25 T cell receptor beta chains from the same sample are listed, as sequenced in a study of CD8 T cells in Susac syndrome. Random hexamers primed reverse transcription of about 0.45 to 1 ug RNA. TCRdb ran MiXCR on the immunoSEQ multiplex PCR reads and lists one entry per CDR3 protein. The sample lists about 180,000 distinct CDR3 sequences, 95% seen once, with around 0.15% in the top ten. The sample consisted of CD8+ T cells from PBMCs. These receptors all come from a human donor with multiple sclerosis.

The chain carries TRBV20-1 and TRBJ2-5; 7 bases agree with TRBD2. After removal of 7 bases from V and 5 bases from J, the junction contained 13 bases not matched to a gene. There are 14 residues in the CDR3. Looked up from germline, CDR1 is DFQATT and CDR2 is SNEGSKA (reference sequence). CDR3 sequence reads: CSVPPGLKTETQYF. The CDR3 DNA sequence: TGCAGTGTTCCGCCGGGACTAAAGACGGAGACCCAGTACTTC.

J is TRBJ2-5 and V is TRBV2; 7 bases agree with TRBD2. Germline CDR1 SNHLY, CDR2 FYNNEI. The CDR3 sequence is 16 residues long. Trimming took 2 bases from V and 5 from J; bases not matched to a gene: 11. The CDR3 sequence: CASSESPGLSFETQYF. CDR3 in DNA: TGTGCCAGCAGTGAATCCCCGGGACTATCTTTCGAGACCCAGTACTTC. Combining the CDR3 with reference TRBV2 and TRBJ2-5 gives the whole variable domain EPEVTQTPSHQVTQMGQEVILRCVPISNHLYFYWYRQILGQKVEFLVSFYNNEISEKSEIFDDQFSVERPDGSNFTLKIRSTKLEDSAMYFCASSESPGLSFETQYFGPGTRLLVL.

The CDR3 DNA follows: TGTGCCAGCAGCTCCGATGGAGATACGCAGTATTTT. Its protein product is CASSSDGDTQYF. The rearrangement links TRBV13 to TRBJ2-3; no definite D call. The CDR3 runs to 12 residues. V lost 4 bases to trimming and J lost 5 bases, with 7 bases between them. Germline lookup yields CDR1 PRHDT and CDR2 FYEKMQ (reference sequence).

The chain carries TRBV7-9 and TRBJ2-7; 10 nucleotides line up with TRBD1. Germline loops: CDR1 SEHNR, CDR2 FQNEAQ (reference sequence). The trim removed 5 bases at V and 3 bases at J, leaving 10 bases unmatched. The CDR3 runs 16 residues. Written as DNA, the CDR3 is TGTGCCAGCAGCGGAAAGCCTGACAGGGGGCTCTACGAGCAGTACTTC. This gives the protein CASSGKPDRGLYEQYF.

V and J are TRBV28 and TRBJ2-7, with TRBD2 as a possible D gene (7 bases). V was clipped by 5 bases and J by 5 bases, with 13 bases between them. The CDR3 length is 13 residues. The germline V gene has CDR1 MDHEN and CDR2 SYDVKM. CDR3 region: CASSDTGRDEQYF. CDR3 coding DNA: TGTGCCAGCAGTGATACAGGGAGGGACGAGCAGTACTTC.

This chain joins TRBV3-1 and TRBJ2-7; D remains unclear. CDR1 is LGHDT, CDR2 YNNKEL, per germline (reference sequence). This CDR3 spans 15 amino acids. V gave up 0 bases and J gave up 2 bases, with 11 bases separating them. The CDR3 nucleotides read TGTGCCAGCAGCCAAGATCTGGTGGGGACCTACGAGCAGTACTTC. Amino acid sequence: CASSQDLVGTYEQYF.

The chain's CDR3 is CASSYSTGYEQYF. The CDR3 nucleotides are TGTGCCAGCAGTTACTCGACTGGCTACGAGCAGTACTTC. The chain has TRBV6-5 and TRBJ2-7; D call uncertain. The length of the CDR3 is 13 residues. V lost 0 bases and J lost 3, with 6 bases in between. Germline assignment: CDR1 MNHEY and CDR2 SVGAGI.

This clonotype occurred once. The chain employs TRBV4-1 and TRBJ2-1, with 11 nucleotides matching TRBD2. V shed 3 bases, J shed 5 bases, and the junction held 3 bases outside the gene matches. CDR3 length equals 15 residues. Per the germline V gene, CDR1 is MGHRA and CDR2 is YSYEKL. The CDR3 sequence: CASSQTSGTNNEQFF. In DNA, the CDR3 is TGCGCCAGCAGCCAGACTAGCGGGACCAACAATGAGCAGTTCTTC.

V usage is TRBV5-4 and J usage is TRBJ2-3; D is uncertain. V lost 5 bases, J lost 0 bases, and 10 bases lay in between. This CDR3 comprises 14 residues. CDR1 is SGHNT, CDR2 YYREEE, per germline (reference sequence). The DNA for the CDR3 is TGTGCCAGCAGTGAGACTCGGAGCACAGATACGCAGTATTTT. Amino acid sequence: CASSETRSTDTQYF.

The chain links TRBV7-9 to TRBJ1-1, with D hard to call. V lost 5 bases to trimming and J lost 6 bases, with 10 bases between them. The CDR3 extends over 12 amino acids. CDR1 and CDR2 from the germline V gene are SEHNR and FQNEAQ (reference sequence). CDR3 coding DNA: TGTGCCAGCAGCAATAGGCCCCCTGAAGCTTTCTTT. This gives the protein CASSNRPPEAFF.

The chain is built from TRBV7-9 and TRBJ2-7, with D tentatively TRBD1 (6 bases). Between the trimmed V and J ends, which lost 4 bases and 4 bases, there was a span of 17 bases. There are 15 residues in the CDR3. Per the germline V gene, CDR1 is SEHNR and CDR2 is FQNEAQ (reference sequence). The CDR3 DNA sequence: TGTGCCAGCAGCTCTCGGACAGAGCCGCTATACGAGCAGTACTTC. This translates into CASSSRTEPLYEQYF.

The chain joins TRBV6-5 to TRBJ1-2; tentatively, D is TRBD1 (5 bases). From germline, CDR1 is MNHEY and CDR2 SVGAGI. The CDR3 is 13 amino acids. Trimming stripped 2 bases from V and 4 bases from J, with 8 bases between. For the CDR3, the DNA is TGTGCCAGCAGTTACACGGGGACCTATGGCTACACCTTC. Protein sequence: CASSYTGTYGYTF.

With regard to this clonotype: An end of the junction differs from the germline gene, which may be a read error. V and J are TRBV13 and TRBJ2-4, with TRBD2 as a possible D gene (5 bases). The CDR3 has 12 residues. The V gene's germline CDR1 is PRHDT and CDR2 FYEKMQ (reference sequence). CDR3 amino acids: CASSLGHGLRDF. DNA for the CDR3: TGTGCCAGCAGCTTAGGCCATGGACTCCGGGACTTC.

The rearrangement uses TRBV4-1 and TRBJ2-1; maybe TRBD2 (6 bases). CDR1 MGHRA and CDR2 YSYEKL come from the germline V gene. The CDR3 sequence is 16 residues long. V lost 0 bases and J lost 0, with 9 bases in between. CDR3 DNA: TGCGCCAGCAGCCAAGAGGGACTGAACTCCTACAATGAGCAGTTCTTC. Its translation is CASSQEGLNSYNEQFF.

The rearrangement uses TRBV4-1 and TRBJ2-5; 8 positions match TRBD1. This CDR3 has 15 residues. Germline loops: CDR1 MGHRA, CDR2 YSYEKL. V lost 3 bases and J lost 5; bases outside the gene matches: 8. The CDR3 DNA is TGCGCCAGCAGCCAGAGGGGTCGACAGGGGGAGACCCAGTACTTC. Translating gives CASSQRGRQGETQYF.

The J gene is TRBJ1-5, the V gene TRBV9; D gene unclear. Germline CDR1 reads SGDLS; CDR2 reads YYNGEE. CDR3 size: 12 residues. V lost 0 bases and J lost 4, with 2 bases in between. CDR3 residues: CASSVGNQPQHF. DNA of the CDR3: TGTGCCAGCAGCGTAGGGAATCAGCCCCAGCATTTT.

The J gene is TRBJ2-1, the V gene TRBV9, with D possibly matching TRBD2 (6 bases). V lost 0 bases and J 0 bases, leaving 10 bases between the germline ends. Germline V lookup: CDR1 SGDLS, CDR2 YYNGEE. The CDR3 totals 16 residues. The CDR3 region is CASSVGLADSYNEQFF. The CDR3 DNA reads TGTGCCAGCAGCGTAGGGTTAGCGGACTCCTACAATGAGCAGTTCTTC.

A single count supports this clonotype. The rearrangement uses TRBV9 and TRBJ2-7; 11 bases are shared with TRBD1. The V gene end was trimmed by 2 bases and the J gene end by 3 bases; junction bases not matched to a gene: 4. CDR1 and CDR2 from the germline V gene are SGDLS and YYNGEE. The CDR3 length is 15 residues. The CDR3 nucleotides are TGTGCCAGCAGCGTCGGGACAGGGGGGAACTACGAGCAGTACTTC. This encodes CASSVGTGGNYEQYF.

The chain carries TRBV3-1 and TRBJ2-1; a weak D match, TRBD2 (6 bases). The ends were cut back, 3 bases at V and 1 base at J, with 13 bases in the middle. Looked up from germline, CDR1 is LGHDT and CDR2 is YNNKEL (reference sequence). The CDR3 has 16 residues. The DNA of the CDR3 is TGTGCCAGCAGCCATCTACTAGCTAATTCCTACAATGAGCAGTTCTTC. Translated: CASSHLLANSYNEQFF.

The gene calls are TRBV29-1 and TRBJ2-1; no clear D. In germline, CDR1 is SQVTM, CDR2 ANQGSEA. The length of the CDR3 is 14 residues. V shed 7 bases and J shed 0 bases, with 13 bases lying between them. CDR3 bases: TGCAGCGCCGTTATGGACCTCTCCTACAATGAGCAGTTCTTC. Residues: CSAVMDLSYNEQFF.

The chain carries TRBV20-1 and TRBJ1-5, with 10 bases aligning to TRBD1. Germline trimming cut 6 bases from V and 0 bases from J; bases unmatched to any gene: 8. Germline V gene lookup returns CDR1 DFQATT and CDR2 SNEGSKA (reference sequence). The CDR3 covers 16 residues. This CDR3 is CSASGTGAYSNQPQHF. CDR3 coding DNA: TGCAGTGCCTCGGGGACAGGGGCCTATAGCAATCAGCCCCAGCATTTT.

The rearrangement links TRBV7-9 to TRBJ1-5; D remains ambiguous. Germline loops: CDR1 SEHNR, CDR2 FQNEAQ (reference sequence). This CDR3 comprises 12 residues. Trimming cost V 1 base and J 5 bases, with 3 bases left between them. For the CDR3, the DNA is TGTGCCAGCAGCTTAGGTCATCAGCCCCAGCATTTT. Amino acids: CASSLGHQPQHF.

J is TRBJ1-2 and V is TRBV10-3; unclear D gene. The CDR3 sequence is 14 residues long. The V end was cut by 0 bases, the J end by 6 bases, with 11 bases between. Germline lookup yields CDR1 ENHRY and CDR2 SYGVKD. The CDR3 spells CAISESDPTNGYTF. CDR3 bases: TGTGCCATCAGTGAGTCCGACCCTACGAATGGCTACACCTTC.

This CDR3 reads CASSWIGEQFF. The CDR3 nucleotides read TGTGCCAGCAGCTGGATCGGTGAGCAGTTCTTC. The chain employs TRBV5-6 and TRBJ2-1; D unresolved. The CDR3 runs 11 residues. Germline CDR1 is SGHDT and CDR2 is YYEEEE. Trimming took off 3 bases at V and 9 bases at J, with 7 bases between the two ends.

This clonotype has just one count. The chain employs TRBV20-1 and TRBJ1-2, with D possibly matching TRBD1 (5 bases). CDR1 and CDR2 (germline): DFQATT, SNEGSKA (reference sequence). Trimming left V 0 bases short and J 4 bases short, with 9 bases between. This CDR3 spans 13 amino acids. The CDR3 here is CSAREIRAYGYTF. The CDR3 DNA sequence: TGCAGTGCTAGAGAAATCAGGGCCTATGGCTACACCTTC.